This T cell receptor (beta chain) stems from a study of blood T cells in healthy people across ages. Study-wide results and limits: Long-lived and aged donors differed, with more naive CD4+ cells and higher diversity in the long-lived. Older age coincided with a roughly linear decline in TCR beta diversity per million T cells.

A word on this clonotype: Its antigen is unknown. One end of the junction does not line up with germline, which may come from a read error.

Through a sample-barcoded 5' primer and a J-beta primer mix, a second PCR was run for roughly 7 to 12 cycles. Each sample provided no less than 2.5 million CDR3-containing paired-end reads. TCRdb re-derived calls from the 5' RACE reads in MiXCR, one entry per CDR3 protein. This table holds approximately 800,000 distinct CDR3 sequences, 58% found once. This clonotype was sampled from a man under 40 in good health. Sequenced: blood.

Written as DNA, the CDR3 is TGTTCCAGCAGTTGGGACAGGGATCGCTACACCTTC. Encoded protein: CSSSWDRDRYTF. The rearrangement links TRBV7-9 to TRBJ1-2; 9 bases agree with TRBD1. The CDR3 loop spans 12 amino acids. The germline CDR1 and CDR2 sequences are SEHNR and FQNEAQ (reference sequence). Combining the CDR3 with reference TRBV7-9 and TRBJ1-2 gives the whole variable domain DTGVSQNPRHKITKRGQNVTFRCDPISEHNRLYWYRQTLGQGPEFLTYFQNEAQLEKSRLLSDRFSAERPKGSFSTLEIQRTEQGDSAMYLCSSSWDRDRYTFGSGTRLTVV.